These 26 T cell receptor beta chains were all obtained from the same sample, sequenced in a study of CD8 T cells in Susac syndrome. Random hexamers were used to reverse transcribe an amount of about 0.5 to 1 ug RNA. TCRdb analysed the immunoSEQ multiplex PCR reads with MiXCR anew, one entry per CDR3 protein. This sample has approximately 120,000 distinct CDR3 sequences, with about 92% found just once. Sample: CD8+ T cells from PBMCs. All receptors derive from a human donor with multiple sclerosis.

V gene TRBV9 combines with J gene TRBJ2-3, with 12 bases that match TRBD2. The CDR3 is made up of 17 amino acids. Trimming took 0 bases from V and 3 from J; bases not matched to a gene: 5. Germline values: CDR1 SGDLS, CDR2 YYNGEE. The CDR3 region has the DNA TGTGCCAGCAGCGTAGGTCGTCTAGCGGGAGGGACAGATACGCAGTATTTT. Translating it yields CASSVGRLAGGTDTQYF.

V is TRBV7-9 and J is TRBJ2-5, with D unclear. The CDR3 sequence is 12 residues long. Germline V gives CDR1 SEHNR, CDR2 FQNEAQ (reference sequence). The ends were cut back, 0 bases at V and 5 bases at J, with 4 bases in the middle. The chain's CDR3 is CASSLAVETQYF. The CDR3 DNA is TGTGCCAGCAGCTTAGCGGTGGAGACCCAGTACTTC.

This chain links TRBV29-1 with TRBJ2-1, with D maybe TRBD2 (5 bases). Per the germline V gene, CDR1 is SQVTM and CDR2 is ANQGSEA. V gave up 5 bases and J gave up 4 bases, with 15 bases separating them. The length of the CDR3 is 14 residues. The CDR3 region is CSVWLVRVYNEQFF. CDR3 DNA sequence: TGCAGCGTTTGGTTGGTGCGGGTTTACAATGAGCAGTTCTTC.

The V and J genes are TRBV6-5 and TRBJ1-1, with a tentative D call TRBD1 (6 bases). Trimming pared 2 bases from V and 3 bases from J, leaving 7 bases between. Germline V gene lookup returns CDR1 MNHEY and CDR2 SVGAGI. This CDR3 comprises 13 residues. The CDR3 DNA reads TGTGCCAGCAGTTACCACAGGGACACTGAAGCTTTCTTT. Encoded protein: CASSYHRDTEAFF.

The chain combines TRBV12-5 with TRBJ2-7; D possibly corresponds to TRBD2 (6 bases). Germline loops: CDR1 LGHNT, CDR2 FRNRAP. V dropped 1 base and J dropped 3 bases, with 22 bases sitting between them. The CDR3 has 18 residues. CDR3 residues: CASGLGPPLAALFYEQYF. CDR3 bases: TGTGCTAGTGGTTTGGGCCCCCCACTAGCCGCGCTCTTCTACGAGCAGTACTTC.

This chain links TRBV6-2 or TRBV6-3 with TRBJ1-2; no firm D call. The V gene lost 4 bases and the J gene lost 1 base, with 7 bases spanning the gap. The CDR3 spans 13 residues. Germline loops: CDR1 MNHEY, CDR2 SVGEGT. CDR3 sequence (DNA): TGTGCCAGCAGTTTGCGACATAACTATGGCTACACCTTC. Protein product: CASSLRHNYGYTF.

As DNA, the CDR3 is TGCGCCAGCAGCTACGGGGGGCTTGAGGCCGGGGAGCTGTTTTTT. Protein product: CASSYGGLEAGELFF. The chain employs TRBV5-1 and TRBJ2-2, with D possibly TRBD2 on 7 matching bases. The V end was cut by 3 bases, the J end by 6 bases, with 15 bases between. Germline loops: CDR1 SGHRS, CDR2 YFSETQ. The CDR3 contains 15 residues.

The chain is built from TRBV27 and TRBJ1-1; D gene ambiguous. Trimming cost V 4 bases and J 0 bases, with 9 bases left between them. Germline CDR1 MNHEY, CDR2 SMNVEV (reference sequence). The CDR3 has 14 residues. CDR3 amino acids: CASSSTGVNTEAFF. The DNA for the CDR3 is TGTGCCAGCAGTTCGACCGGGGTGAACACTGAAGCTTTCTTT.

The J gene is TRBJ2-7, the V gene TRBV18, with D perhaps assigned TRBD1 or TRBD2 (7 bases each). This CDR3 has 13 amino acids. Germline V CDR1 and CDR2: KGHSH, LQKENI. Trimming took 10 bases from V and 3 from J, leaving 16 bases between them. The CDR3 protein is CATSAGGDYEQYF. In nucleotides, the CDR3 is TGTGCCACCTCGGCAGGGGGGGACTACGAGCAGTACTTC.

V gene TRBV20-1 combines with J gene TRBJ2-2, with 10 nucleotides matching TRBD1. V was clipped by 6 bases and J by 5 bases; unmatched bases: 6. The CDR3 runs 14 residues. Looked up from germline, CDR1 is DFQATT and CDR2 is SNEGSKA (reference sequence). In DNA, the CDR3 is TGCAGTGCCGACAGGGGGCTGGAGACCGGGGAGCTGTTTTTT. Translating it yields CSADRGLETGELFF.

The V and J genes are TRBV7-9 and TRBJ2-7, with 12 bases identical to TRBD1. The CDR3 runs to 15 residues. Germline assignment: CDR1 SEHNR and CDR2 FQNEAQ (reference sequence). After removal of 5 bases from V and 5 bases from J, the junction contained 7 bases not matched to a gene. Here the CDR3 reads CASSGGTGGRDEQYF. Here the CDR3 DNA reads TGTGCCAGCAGCGGCGGGACAGGGGGCAGGGACGAGCAGTACTTC.

The V gene is TRBV2, the J gene TRBJ1-5; D is unclear. Germline assignment: CDR1 SNHLY and CDR2 FYNNEI. The CDR3 extends over 13 amino acids. V lost 2 bases and J 6 bases, leaving 8 bases between the germline ends. The CDR3 protein is CASSEWAAQPQHF. Here the CDR3 DNA reads TGTGCCAGCAGTGAATGGGCGGCTCAGCCCCAGCATTTT.

The V call is TRBV9, the J call TRBJ1-2; D is uncertain. The CDR3 contains 14 residues. Germline loops: CDR1 SGDLS, CDR2 YYNGEE. The V end was cut by 4 bases, the J end by 2 bases, with 12 bases between. CDR3 in DNA: TGTGCCAGCAGCCCCCAGGCGGGGAACTATGGCTACACCTTC. This codes for CASSPQAGNYGYTF.

This chain uses TRBV5-4 with TRBJ2-3; 7 bases match TRBD1. The germline V gene encodes CDR1 SGHNT and CDR2 YYREEE (reference sequence). The CDR3 is 15 residues long. The junction had 6 bases not matched to a gene; V was cut back by 4 bases and J by 1 base. The CDR3 protein is CASSTTGVGTDTQYF. The CDR3, as DNA: TGTGCCAGCAGCACAACAGGGGTTGGCACAGATACGCAGTATTTT.

The chain couples TRBV23-1 to TRBJ1-1; possibly TRBD1 for D (6 bases). TRBV23-1 is an ORF, with its function uncertain. The V end lost 2 bases, the J end lost 4 bases, and 35 bases lay between the germline ends. The CDR3 is 22 amino acids. CDR3 protein: CASSQEGTGGCLDSEVVTEAFF. CDR3 nucleotide sequence: TGCGCCAGCAGTCAAGAGGGAACAGGAGGGTGTCTGGACAGCGAAGTTGTCACTGAAGCTTTCTTT.

V and J are TRBV5-1 and TRBJ1-1, with a tentative D call TRBD1 (5 bases). Between the trimmed V and J ends, which lost 6 bases and 1 base, there was a span of 13 bases. The germline V gene has CDR1 SGHRS and CDR2 YFSETQ. The CDR3 has 14 amino acids. In DNA, the CDR3 is TGCGCCAGCAACCAATTTGGGGCGAACACTGAAGCTTTCTTT. Its protein is CASNQFGANTEAFF.

The CDR3 DNA reads as TGCAGCGTGCCCCGCGGGAATGAGCAGTTCTTC. This sequence encodes CSVPRGNEQFF. The gene calls are TRBV29-1 and TRBJ2-1, with D possibly TRBD2 on 5 matching bases. The CDR3 extends over 11 amino acids. Between the trimmed V and J ends, which lost 6 bases and 7 bases, there was a span of 10 bases. CDR1 is SQVTM, CDR2 ANQGSEA, per germline.

The rearrangement joins TRBV2 to TRBJ2-1; 7 nucleotides match TRBD2. The ends lost 8 bases at V and 0 bases at J; junction bases unmatched: 22. The V gene's germline CDR1 is SNHLY and CDR2 FYNNEI. The CDR3 is 20 residues long. The CDR3 is CASENLPVTSRLSSYNEQFF. In DNA, the CDR3 is TGTGCCAGCGAGAATTTGCCGGTGACTAGCCGTCTTAGCTCCTACAATGAGCAGTTCTTC. The whole variable domain, remainder taken from reference TRBV2 and TRBJ2-1, is EPEVTQTPSHQVTQMGQEVILRCVPISNHLYFYWYRQILGQKVEFLVSFYNNEISEKSEIFDDQFSVERPDGSNFTLKIRSTKLEDSAMYFCASENLPVTSRLSSYNEQFFGPGTRLTVL.

The rearrangement links TRBV2 to TRBJ1-2, with D possibly TRBD1 on 5 matching bases. Germline-derived CDR1 and CDR2 are SNHLY and FYNNEI. V gave up 6 bases and J gave up 0 bases, with 26 bases separating them. This CDR3 contains 19 residues. CDR3 region: CASSDRLSRDGGPNYGYTF. The CDR3 region has the DNA TGTGCCAGCAGCGACCGACTCTCCCGGGACGGAGGACCTAACTATGGCTACACCTTC. Supplemented by reference TRBV2 and TRBJ1-2, the full variable domain reads EPEVTQTPSHQVTQMGQEVILRCVPISNHLYFYWYRQILGQKVEFLVSFYNNEISEKSEIFDDQFSVERPDGSNFTLKIRSTKLEDSAMYFCASSDRLSRDGGPNYGYTFGSGTRLTVV.

The chain recombines TRBV5-1 with TRBJ2-5; no clear D. CDR3 length: 15 amino acids. Per the germline V gene, CDR1 is SGHRS and CDR2 is YFSETQ. V lost 1 base and J lost 4, with 14 bases in between. The CDR3 reads CASSLRSAVRETQYF. For the CDR3, the DNA is TGCGCCAGCAGCTTGAGAAGCGCCGTAAGAGAGACCCAGTACTTC. Filled out from reference TRBV5-1 and TRBJ2-5, the complete variable domain reads KAGVTQTPRYLIKTRGQQVTLSCSPISGHRSVSWYQQTPGQGLQFLFEYFSETQRNKGNFPGRFSGRQFSNSRSEMNVSTLELGDSALYLCASSLRSAVRETQYFGPGTRLLVL.

The genes are TRBV7-2 and TRBJ2-7; weak D call: TRBD2 (8 bases). V was clipped by 5 bases and J by 3 bases, with 17 bases between them. This CDR3 has 15 residues. Germline CDR1 and CDR2: SGHTA and FQGNSA. The CDR3 sequence: CASSPRGGQSYEQYV. The CDR3 region has the DNA TGTGCCAGCAGCCCCCGGGGGGGACAGAGCTACGAGCAGTACGTC.

The genes are TRBV7-9 and TRBJ2-5, with 10 bases matching TRBD1. CDR1 and CDR2 (germline): SEHNR, FQNEAQ (reference sequence). With V trimmed by 5 bases and J by 3 bases, 12 bases remained unmatched. CDR3 size: 17 residues. The CDR3 region is CASSHHRTGGIEETQYF. The DNA for the CDR3 is TGTGCCAGCAGCCACCACAGGACAGGGGGTATCGAAGAGACCCAGTACTTC. Variable domain in full (rest from reference TRBV7-9 and TRBJ2-5): DTGVSQNPRHKITKRGQNVTFRCDPISEHNRLYWYRQTLGQGPEFLTYFQNEAQLEKSRLLSDRFSAERPKGSFSTLEIQRTEQGDSAMYLCASSHHRTGGIEETQYFGPGTRLLVL.

In regard to this clonotype: Sequence at one end of the junction differs from germline and may be a read error. The rearrangement joins TRBV18 to TRBJ1-5; D gene uncertain. The CDR3 totals 13 residues. CDR1 is KGHSH, CDR2 LQKENI, per germline. The CDR3 region has the DNA TGTACCAGCTCACCCCCGGGTAGGCAGCCCCAGCATTTT. Encoded protein: CTSSPPGRQPQHF.

The CDR3 loop reads CACLANTGELFF. The DNA for the CDR3 is TGTGCCTGTCTAGCAAACACCGGGGAGCTGTTTTTT. The rearrangement uses TRBV9 and TRBJ2-2, with D perhaps TRBD2 (5 bases). Germline CDR1 and CDR2: SGDLS and YYNGEE. Trimming left V 10 bases short and J 2 bases short, with 9 bases between. CDR3 length: 12 amino acids.

In this sample, this clonotype turned up once. The rearrangement joins TRBV29-1 to TRBJ1-2; weak D call: TRBD1 (6 bases). Germline V lookup: CDR1 SQVTM, CDR2 ANQGSEA. The germline V and J ends were trimmed by 1 base and 8 bases, with 11 bases remaining between them. The CDR3 totals 12 residues. DNA of the CDR3: TGCAGCGTTGAAGGCCGTGGGACAGGCTACACCTTC. Amino acid sequence: CSVEGRGTGYTF.

This clonotype was counted only a few times. The chain combines TRBV4-1 with TRBJ2-7, with no clear D. The V gene's germline CDR1 is MGHRA and CDR2 YSYEKL. V lost 3 bases and J 0 bases, leaving 6 bases between the germline ends. This CDR3 contains 13 residues. The CDR3 DNA reads as TGCGCCAGCAGCCATGACATCTCCTACGAGCAGTACTTC. It translates to CASSHDISYEQYF.